Only one count was recorded for the clone carrying this TCR beta chain. Its antigen is not known. Amplification used 60 Vbeta primers and 13 Jbeta primers. TCRdb's table, derived via immunoSEQ multiplex PCR, lists solely in-frame clones and lacks some. Counted here are some 150,000 clones, over 75% occurring once; the ten biggest clones make up about 3.4%. The data derive from a study of cytomegalovirus exposure and HLA in healthy donors. Study conclusions and caveats: In vitro confirmation showed three CMV-associated chains to be CMV antigen specific.

The CDR3 runs 18 residues. V was clipped by 1 base and J by 2 bases; unmatched bases: 12. Germline CDR1 SGDLS, CDR2 YYNGEE. Each donor was healthy, and each was a bone marrow donor. Sequencing used PBMCs. The chain couples TRBV9 to TRBJ1-3; 7 nucleotides match TRBD1. This sequence was found in a female donor in good health and CMV-seronegative. CDR3: CASSVRSLAGGPGNTIYF. The CDR3 region has the DNA TGTGCCAGCAGCGTAAGGTCTCTGGCAGGGGGTCCTGGAAACACCATATATTTT.